The 7 T cell receptor beta chains given below trace back to one sample, sequenced in a study of T cells in Graves' hyperthyroidism and ophthalmopathy. Amplified regions were TCR beta CDR3 sequences from RNA transcripts. Initially, a first-round RT-PCR of the TCR CDR3 employed the HTBI primer set. TCRdb re-called the multiplex PCR reads through MiXCR, storing one row per CDR3 protein. The sample lists some 570,000 distinct CDR3 sequences, approximately 17% occurring once. Sequencing input: blood. The receptors here all came from a woman aged 18 to 35 with Graves' ophthalmopathy.

This clonotype has at least ten counts. A junction end diverges from the germline sequence, so it may reflect a read error. The chain is built from TRBV5-1 and TRBJ1-1; unclear D gene. The CDR3 has 13 residues. The germline CDR1 and CDR2 sequences are SGHRS and YFSETQ. DNA of the CDR3: TGTGCCAGCAGCTTAGGAGGTATCACTGAAGCTTTCTTT. This codes for CASSLGGITEAFF. Complete variable domain (other parts from reference TRBV5-1 and TRBJ1-1): KAGVTQTPRYLIKTRGQQVTLSCSPISGHRSVSWYQQTPGQGLQFLFEYFSETQRNKGNFPGRFSGRQFSNSRSEMNVSTLELGDSALYLCASSLGGITEAFFGQGTRLTVV.

The rearrangement uses TRBV12-3 or TRBV12-4 and TRBJ1-1; 7 positions match TRBD1. This CDR3 is 14 amino acids long. The V gene end was trimmed by 5 bases and the J gene end by 7 bases; junction bases not matched to a gene: 10. The CDR3 region is CASSLETGSGEAFF. In DNA form, the CDR3 reads TGTGCCAGCAGTCTAGAGACAGGGTCGGGTGAAGCTTTCTTT.

This clonotype was found many times. The CDR3: CASSEAPGGQETQYF. The CDR3 DNA reads as TGTGCCAGCAGTGAAGCCCCGGGGGGCCAAGAGACCCAGTACTTC. V and J are TRBV6-1 and TRBJ2-5; 7 bases are a match to TRBD2. The J segment lost 1 base and the V segment lost 0 bases, leaving 2 bases of the junction unmatched. The CDR3 consists of 15 residues. CDR1 and CDR2 from the germline V gene are MNHNS and SASEGT.

V usage is TRBV7-8 and J usage is TRBJ2-3; D gene unclear. This CDR3 spans 15 amino acids. CDR1 is SGHVS and CDR2 is FQNEAQ in the germline V gene. V was cut by 1 base and J by 2 bases, with 10 bases left in between. CDR3: CASSLGSGITDTQYF. The CDR3 nucleotides are TGTGCCAGCAGCTTAGGGTCTGGCATCACAGATACGCAGTATTTT.

This clonotype was seen at least ten times. V gene TRBV6-1 combines with J gene TRBJ2-2; 10 nucleotides line up with TRBD1. The CDR3 is made up of 16 amino acids. Looked up from germline, CDR1 is MNHNS and CDR2 is SASEGT. The V gene end was trimmed by 6 bases and the J gene end by 2 bases; junction bases not matched to a gene: 6. The CDR3, as DNA: TGTGCCAGCAGGGGGACAGGGGTCGTCAACACCGGGGAGCTGTTTTTT. Protein sequence: CASRGTGVVNTGELFF.

This clonotype has ten or more counts. The V and J genes are TRBV20-1 and TRBJ2-3; maybe TRBD2 (6 bases). Trimming cost V 3 bases and J 5 bases, with 12 bases left between them. The CDR3 has 13 amino acids. CDR1 and CDR2 (germline): DFQATT, SNEGSKA (reference sequence). CDR3 sequence: CSASGGNKDTQYF. CDR3 bases: TGCAGTGCTAGCGGCGGGAATAAAGATACGCAGTATTTT.

Comments on this clonotype: This may come from a read error, since a much larger clone is one base off. V usage is TRBV18 and J usage is TRBJ1-3; a possible D gene is TRBD1 (6 bases). Germline CDR1 reads KGHSH; CDR2 reads LQKENI. The ends were cut back, 3 bases at V and 3 bases at J, with 9 bases in the middle. The CDR3 runs to 14 residues. The CDR3 here is CASSPRTDGNTIYF. In nucleotides, the CDR3 is TGTGCCAGCTCACCCAGGACAGATGGAAACACCATATATTTT.